This T cell receptor beta chain appears in the sequencing data of a study of PD-L1 blockade in urothelial cancer. For the study at large: Bladder-origin urothelial cancer in males described about 85% of the 29 patients. Broader study findings: Analysis included one FFPE tumor sample per patient, not collected immediately prior to treatment.

Only in-frame clones appear in the TCRdb table, and some are missing; sequencing was by immunoSEQ multiplex PCR. This table has some 35,000 clones, approximately 40% appearing once. Patients suffered from locally advanced or metastatic urothelial carcinoma. The V end lost 5 bases, the J end lost 6 bases, and 16 bases lay between the germline ends. The CDR3 extends over 14 amino acids. Per the germline V gene, CDR1 is LGHNT and CDR2 is FRNRAP. Turning to this clone: Its matching antigen is unknown.

The V call is TRBV12-5, the J call TRBJ1-1; D not certain. The sequencing used tumor tissue, collected before atezolizumab (anti-PD-L1) treatment. This sequence was found in a man in his 60s with urothelial cancer. The CDR3 here is CASGPSVSSAEAFF. CDR3 DNA sequence: TGTGCTAGTGGTCCCTCAGTATCCTCGGCTGAAGCTTTCTTT.